A single sample is the source of the 7 T cell receptor beta chains below, sequenced in a study of cytomegalovirus exposure and HLA in healthy donors. Use of 60 Vbeta and 13 Jbeta primers characterized the PCR. The repertoire was sequenced with immunoSEQ multiplex PCR; TCRdb's copy has only in-frame clones and lacks some. The sample contains some 160,000 clones, around three quarters of which appear only once. The specimen was PBMCs. These receptors were obtained from a man in his forties in good health and CMV-seronegative.

CDR3 nucleotides: TGTGCCATCCATGACAGGGTTGGAGAGACCCAGTACTTC. The encoded protein is CAIHDRVGETQYF. The gene calls are TRBV10-3 and TRBJ2-5; 7 nucleotides match TRBD1. The J segment lost 4 bases and the V segment lost 8 bases, leaving 7 bases of the junction unmatched. This CDR3 is 13 amino acids long. Germline CDR1 reads ENHRY; CDR2 reads SYGVKD.

The rearrangement uses TRBV7-8 and TRBJ2-7, with 7 bases that match TRBD1. Germline V gene sequence: CDR1 SGHVS, CDR2 FQNEAQ. J gave up 3 bases and V 3 bases, and 8 bases lay outside the gene matches. The CDR3 totals 15 residues. CDR3 region: CASSFSLTGLYEQYF. The CDR3 region has the DNA TGTGCCAGCAGCTTTTCGTTGACAGGGCTCTACGAGCAGTACTTC.

The J gene is TRBJ2-3, the V gene TRBV5-6; weak D call: TRBD2 (6 bases). Germline V gene sequence: CDR1 SGHDT, CDR2 YYEEEE. V was clipped by 0 bases and J by 4 bases, with 15 bases between them. The CDR3 is 16 residues long. CDR3 coding DNA: TGTGCCAGCAGCTTGGCCGACTGGGGAGGTTCAGATACGCAGTATTTT. As protein: CASSLADWGGSDTQYF.

The chain has TRBV9 and TRBJ2-6; 8 nucleotides match TRBD1. This CDR3 comprises 18 residues. Germline CDR1 is SGDLS and CDR2 is YYNGEE. With V trimmed by 0 bases and J by 0 bases, 5 bases remained unmatched. The CDR3 nucleotides read TGTGCCAGCAGCGTAGCCCGGGACAGGAGCTCTGGGGCCAACGTCCTGACTTTC. Its translation is CASSVARDRSSGANVLTF.

The chain couples TRBV5-1 to TRBJ1-3; D not certain. The CDR3 loop spans 19 amino acids. The germline V and J ends were trimmed by 4 bases and 0 bases, with 23 bases remaining between them. Per the germline V gene, CDR1 is SGHRS and CDR2 is YFSETQ. The CDR3 reads CASSKRARTGDSSGNTIYF. CDR3 nucleotide sequence: TGCGCCAGCAGCAAGCGGGCCAGGACGGGTGATAGCTCTGGAAACACCATATATTTT.

As DNA, the CDR3 is TGTGCCAGCAGGAGGTTCTACGAGCAGTACTTC. As protein: CASRRFYEQYF. V gene TRBV6-5 combines with J gene TRBJ2-7; no definite D call. Trimming took 6 bases from V and 3 from J, leaving 6 bases between them. This CDR3 region has 11 residues. Germline V gene data show CDR1 as MNHEY and CDR2 as SVGAGI.

The CDR3 region has the DNA TGTGCCAGCAGCTTAGTTGGACAGAGCTCCTACGAGCAGTACTTC. Translated, it gives CASSLVGQSSYEQYF. This chain joins TRBV7-2 and TRBJ2-7; D is possibly TRBD1 (6 bases). V was trimmed by 1 base and J by 0 bases, leaving 10 bases between them. The CDR3 extends over 15 amino acids. Germline V gene data show CDR1 as SGHTA and CDR2 as FQGNSA.